This T cell receptor (beta chain) is from a study of identical twins. Study-wide results and caveats: The same donors were not followed; conclusions instead depended on cross-sectional statistical analysis.

The CDR3 length is 11 residues. V shed 6 bases and J shed 7 bases, with 10 bases lying between them. TCRdb used MiXCR to reprocess the 5' RACE reads, holding one entry per CDR3 protein. The sample holds 700,000 or so distinct CDR3 sequences; 8.6% are singletons and the top ten take more than 0.75%. This clonotype was counted only a few times. No antigen is known for it. This same sample was also part of a study on yellow fever vaccine responses in identical twins.

The receptor comes from a woman younger than 30 in good health. The sequencing sample was made of PBMCs. The gene calls are TRBV12-3 or TRBV12-4 and TRBJ2-7; D unresolved. CDR3 in DNA: TGTGCCAGCAGGACAAATAGGGAGCAGTACTTC. It is translated as CASRTNREQYF.